Below are 8 T cell receptor beta chains sequenced from a single sample in a study of T cell responses to AZD1222 COVID-19 vaccine. The table came from immunoSEQ multiplex PCR; TCRdb's copy has only in-frame clones and leaves some out. The profile shows 100,000 to 150,000 clones, 90% of them singletons. The input for sequencing was peripheral blood, taken on day 0 of MenACWY control vaccination. These receptors came from an adult in good health.

The chain links TRBV7-9 to TRBJ1-1, with 8 positions matching TRBD1. Trimming at V came to 2 bases and at J to 0 bases, leaving 2 bases not matched to a gene. Germline CDR1 is SEHNR and CDR2 is FQNEAQ (reference sequence). The CDR3 has 15 residues. The CDR3 sequence is CASSLSGGLNTEAFF. As DNA, the CDR3 is TGTGCCAGCAGCTTATCAGGGGGCTTGAACACTGAAGCTTTCTTT.

The chain carries TRBV11-2 and TRBJ1-4; D is unclear. CDR3 length: 14 amino acids. From germline, CDR1 is SGHAT and CDR2 FQNNGV. The V end was cut by 2 bases, the J end by 3 bases, with 7 bases between. CDR3 region: CASSLSSPNEKLFF. The DNA of the CDR3 is TGTGCCAGCAGCTTATCTAGCCCTAATGAAAAACTGTTTTTT.

The chain uses TRBV28 and TRBJ2-1; D may be TRBD2 (6 bases). This CDR3 comprises 14 residues. Germline V gene data show CDR1 as MDHEN and CDR2 as SYDVKM. Deletions cut 5 bases from V and 5 bases from J, with 13 bases between. As DNA, the CDR3 is TGTGCCAGCAGTAGACTAGTTGGTGACAATGAGCAGTTCTTC. Residues: CASSRLVGDNEQFF.

As regards this clone: One end of the junction varies from germline; a read error may be responsible. The chain recombines TRBV11-1 with TRBJ2-4; possibly TRBD1 or TRBD2 for D (5 bases each). This CDR3 spans 12 amino acids. Germline V gives CDR1 SGHAT, CDR2 FQDESV (reference sequence). CDR3 residues: CASSFPGTQRIF. The CDR3 DNA follows: TGTGCCAGCAGCTTCCCCGGGACCCAGCGTATCTTC.

The chain recombines TRBV7-9 with TRBJ2-5; D ambiguous. This CDR3 is built from 15 residues. The germline CDR1 and CDR2 sequences are SEHNR and FQNEAQ (reference sequence). V gave up 1 base and J gave up 7 bases, with 16 bases separating them. CDR3 nucleotide sequence: TGTGCCAGCAGCTTAGTTGAAACCAAAACGGGGACCCAGTACTTC. Translated: CASSLVETKTGTQYF.

V and J are TRBV7-7 and TRBJ2-2; 14 bases match TRBD2. With V trimmed by 5 bases and J by 8 bases, 10 bases remained unmatched. Germline V gives CDR1 SSHAT, CDR2 FNYEAQ (reference sequence). This CDR3 spans 17 amino acids. The CDR3 sequence is CASSPGLAGGDSGELFF. The DNA of the CDR3 is TGTGCCAGCAGCCCCGGACTAGCGGGAGGCGATTCGGGGGAGCTGTTTTTT.

The chain uses TRBV7-6 and TRBJ1-4; D unresolved. The length of the CDR3 is 15 residues. Germline V CDR1 and CDR2: SGHVS, FNYEAQ. V lost 5 bases and J lost 5, with 15 bases in between. CDR3 region: CASSRAGSGNEKLFF. In nucleotides, the CDR3 is TGTGCCAGCAGCCGCGCCGGCTCCGGGAATGAAAAACTGTTTTTT.

The chain couples TRBV5-1 to TRBJ2-1, with 7 bases matching TRBD2. With 0 bases clipped from V and 6 bases from J, the junction kept 3 bases outside the gene matches. Germline CDR1 reads SGHRS; CDR2 reads YFSETQ. The CDR3 sequence is 14 residues long. The CDR3: CASSLGREGNEQFF. For the CDR3, the DNA is TGCGCCAGCAGCTTGGGCAGGGAGGGCAATGAGCAGTTCTTC. The variable domain in full, with the rest retrieved from reference TRBV5-1 and TRBJ2-1, is KAGVTQTPRYLIKTRGQQVTLSCSPISGHRSVSWYQQTPGQGLQFLFEYFSETQRNKGNFPGRFSGRQFSNSRSEMNVSTLELGDSALYLCASSLGREGNEQFFGPGTRLTVL.